Following are 6 T cell receptor beta chains from one sample sequenced in a study of long-term antiretroviral therapy in people with HIV. The assay, immunoSEQ v3.0, was run at survey level. The data were produced by immunoSEQ multiplex PCR, yet TCRdb's version contains in-frame clones alone and is incomplete. The repertoire holds roughly 50,000 clones, with 80% to 90% as singletons. The sample consisted of unsorted PBMCs, taken 0.8 years after starting antiretroviral therapy. The source of these receptors is a woman between 18 and 30 years old with HIV.

This chain joins TRBV4-3 and TRBJ2-3, with D unresolved. Per germline, CDR1 LGHNA and CDR2 YSLEER. V shed 4 bases and J shed 3 bases, with 8 bases lying between them. The CDR3 is 13 residues long. As DNA, the CDR3 is TGCGCCAGCAGCCCAGGCAATACAGATACGCAGTATTTT. This translates into CASSPGNTDTQYF.

The chain joins TRBV6-1 to TRBJ1-2; no clear D gene. Germline V CDR1 and CDR2: MNHNS, SASEGT. The CDR3 covers 12 residues. V was clipped by 3 bases and J by 8 bases, with 10 bases between them. CDR3 residues: CASSDSDGGYTF. Written as DNA, the CDR3 is TGTGCCAGCAGTGACTCGGACGGAGGCTACACCTTC.

This clone was found once. The chain links TRBV7-2 to TRBJ2-3; 9 nucleotides align to TRBD2. This CDR3 is built from 16 residues. Germline V lookup: CDR1 SGHTA, CDR2 FQGNSA. The junction had 7 bases not matched to a gene; V was cut back by 6 bases and J by 0 bases. As DNA, the CDR3 is TGTGCCAGCAGACGAACTAGCGGGCTTAGCACAGATACGCAGTATTTT. Translated: CASRRTSGLSTDTQYF.

Concerning this clone: One end of the junction does not line up with germline, which may come from a read error. The V and J genes are TRBV7-7 and TRBJ2-7; the D is unclear. The germline V gene has CDR1 SSHAT and CDR2 FNYEAQ (reference sequence). This CDR3 has 12 residues. For the CDR3, the DNA is TGTGCTAGCAGCTTACGAAACTACGAGCAGTACTTC. Translating gives CASSLRNYEQYF.

In DNA form, the CDR3 reads TGCGCCAGCAGCTTGGTGGGTAGCTCTGGAAACACCATATATTTT. Translating gives CASSLVGSSGNTIYF. The chain combines TRBV5-1 with TRBJ1-3, with unresolved D. The CDR3 length is 15 residues. Trimming took 0 bases from V and 0 from J, leaving 7 bases between them. The V gene's germline CDR1 is SGHRS and CDR2 YFSETQ.

The J gene is TRBJ1-3, the V gene TRBV11-2, with D perhaps matching TRBD1 (5 bases). The length of the CDR3 is 14 residues. CDR1 SGHAT and CDR2 FQNNGV come from the germline V gene. Between the trimmed V and J ends, which lost 5 bases and 2 bases, there was a span of 10 bases. CDR3 amino acids: CASSPGLPGNTIYF. CDR3 in DNA: TGTGCCAGCAGCCCAGGGCTCCCTGGAAACACCATATATTTT.